The rows below give T cell receptor beta chains drawn from one sample of a study of T cell responses to AZD1222 COVID-19 vaccine. Repertoires were generated with immunoSEQ multiplex PCR, while TCRdb's copy carries only in-frame clones and drops some. The sample has more than 150,000 clones, about nine tenths seen once; the top ten hold approximately 9.1%. This material consisted of peripheral blood, taken 28 days after the second AZD1222 dose. The receptors were sampled from an adult who received the AZD1222 COVID-19 vaccine. Both conserved end residues are part of each CDR3. D genes are given only for firm matches. Size is omitted from some rows. Given values are once, few, many or a class for expanded clones.

>TRBV5-6|-|-|TRBJ2-2
TGTGCCAGCAGCACAGACAGGTCTGCCGGGGAGCTGTTTTTT
CASSTDRSAGELFF
>TRBV19|-|-|TRBJ1-5
TGTGCCAGTAGTTCCCCCTTGACAGAATGGGGTTTT
CASSSPLTEWGF
>TRBV5-6|-|-|TRBJ1-1
TGTGCCAGCAGCAAGGACACTGAAGCTTTCTTT
CASSKDTEAFF
>TRBV5-4|TRBD1|-|TRBJ1-4
TGTGCCAGCAGCCCAGGGGGCTCGGATGAAAAACTGTTTTTT
CASSPGGSDEKLFF
>TRBV11-1|TRBD2|-|TRBJ2-2
TGTGCCAGCAGCTGGAGCGGGAGGGCCCTCACCGGGGAGCTGTTTTTT
CASSWSGRALTGELFF
>TRBV7-8|-|-|TRBJ1-1
TGTGCCAGCAGCTTAGCGGGGGCGGGACGGACTGAAGCTTTCTTT
CASSLAGAGRTEAFF
>TRBV12-3/TRBV12-4|-|-|TRBJ2-1
TGTGCCAGCAGACGCGAGGCGGGTGAGCAGTTCTTC
CASRREAGEQFF
>TRBV28|-|-|TRBJ1-1
TGTGCCAGCAGTCGGTCCCAGGGTTGGAACACTGAAGCTTTCTTT
CASSRSQGWNTEAFF
>TRBV5-8|-|-|TRBJ2-7
TGTGCCAACCGCAAAAACAACTACGAGCAGTACTTC
CANRKNNYEQYF
>TRBV5-1|-|-|TRBJ2-3
TGCGCCAGCAGTTTAATCGAGATGGATACGCAGTATTTT
CASSLIEMDTQYF
>TRBV7-2|-|few|TRBJ1-3
TGTGCCAGCTCAGCAGGGAACGGAAACACCATATATTTT
CASSAGNGNTIYF
>TRBV27|TRBD2|few|TRBJ2-7
TGTGCCAGCAGCTCGAAATCGGGACGGACGGCGACTAGCGGGAGGGCCTACGAGCAGTACTTC
CASSSKSGRTATSGRAYEQYF
>TRBV4-1|TRBD1|-|TRBJ2-7
TGCGCCAGCAGCCAAGGGATTGGACAGGGTATGGGCGAGCAGTACTTC
CASSQGIGQGMGEQYF
>TRBV12-3/TRBV12-4|-|few|TRBJ1-6
TGTGCCAGCAGTTTATCGGATAATTCACCCCTCCACTTT
CASSLSDNSPLHF
>TRBV19|TRBD1|-|TRBJ2-7
TGTGCCAGTTCCCGGGACAGGGATGTCTACGAGCAGTACTTC
CASSRDRDVYEQYF
>TRBV7-3|-|-|TRBJ2-2
TGTGCCAGCAGCTTAAGATCCACCGGGGAGCTGTTTTTT
CASSLRSTGELFF
>TRBV11-2|-|once|TRBJ2-1
TGTGCCAGCAGCCCCCCCCGTCCTGGGGAGCAGTTCTTC
CASSPPRPGEQFF
>TRBV29-1|TRBD1|-|TRBJ2-5
TGCAGCGCCCGGGACAGGGGGTGGACCCAGTACTTC
CSARDRGWTQYF
>TRBV4-3|TRBD1|few|TRBJ2-7
TGCGCCAGCAGCCAAGATGGGACAGGCGTGTACGAGCAGTACTTC
CASSQDGTGVYEQYF
>TRBV30|-|-|TRBJ1-2
TGTGCCTGGAGTGTGGACGTAGGAGTCGGCTACACCTTC
CAWSVDVGVGYTF
>TRBV30|-|-|TRBJ1-5
TGTGCCTGGAGTGAGGGGGACGGACAGCCCCAGCATTTT
CAWSEGDGQPQHF
>TRBV27|-|-|TRBJ2-7
TGTGCCAGCAGTATTGTTCGGGTTGGTGAGCAGTACTTC
CASSIVRVGEQYF
>TRBV28|TRBD1|once|TRBJ2-3
TGTGCCAGCAGTTCCCGGGACAGGGGCACAGATACGCAGTATTTT
CASSSRDRGTDTQYF
>TRBV7-2|-|-|TRBJ1-6
TGTGCCAGCAGCTTTGGGGGAAACAATAATTCACCCCTCCACTTT
CASSFGGNNNSPLHF
>TRBV19|TRBD1|-|TRBJ1-4
TGTGCCAGTTCAGGGGGGCTTTCTAATGAAAAACTGTTTTTT
CASSGGLSNEKLFF
>TRBV7-2|TRBD2|-|TRBJ2-2
TGTGCCAGCAGCTCGACTAGCGGGAGACATCGGGAGCTGTTTTTT
CASSSTSGRHRELFF
>TRBV7-2|-|-|TRBJ2-5
TGTGCCAGCAGCTTAAACCCCTCGCGGGGGACCCAGTACTTC
CASSLNPSRGTQYF
>TRBV18|-|-|TRBJ2-7
TGTGCCAGCTCACCAATGAGCCGAGGTCGCTACGAGCAGTACTTC
CASSPMSRGRYEQYF
>TRBV11-2|TRBD2|-|TRBJ2-7
TGTGCCAGCAGCTTACTAGCGGGTGGACCCTCCTACGAGCAGTACTTC
CASSLLAGGPSYEQYF
>TRBV19|TRBD2|-|TRBJ2-3
TGTGCCAGTAGCCAACGGGATAGCGGGAGGCTTAGGGATACGCAGTATTTT
CASSQRDSGRLRDTQYF
>TRBV5-1|-|-|TRBJ2-5
TGCGCCAGCAGCTTGAATCAAGAGACCCAGTACTTC
CASSLNQETQYF